This TCR beta chain was sequenced for a study of blood T cell repertoires in COVID-19. Study as a whole: Samples came from the United States, Italy and Spain, spanning acute and convalescent COVID-19.

The CDR3 consists of 13 residues. Trimming stripped 2 bases from V and 4 bases from J, with 9 bases between. From germline, CDR1 is SGHRS and CDR2 YFSETQ. TCRdb's copy holds only in-frame clones and misses some; the assay was immunoSEQ multiplex PCR. In the table there are roughly 57,000 clones, roughly 86% of which are singletons. This clonotype was sampled from a man aged 55-75 years with active or convalescent COVID-19. The sample was peripheral blood. The J gene is TRBJ1-2, the V gene TRBV5-1; no clear D. CDR3 bases: TGCGCCAGCAGCTTTGAGGGAGGCTATGGCTACACCTTC. Translation: CASSFEGGYGYTF.